This T cell receptor beta chain originates from a study of graft-versus-host responses after intestinal transplantation. Study-level information: Multivisceral, liver-intestinal, or isolated intestinal transplants were performed in recipients. Recipients uniformly received anti-thymocyte globulin induction, followed by tacrolimus and steroids for three to four years.

TCRdb's table, derived via immunoSEQ multiplex PCR, lists solely in-frame clones and lacks some. The data hold 75,000 to 90,000 clones, with approximately 91% observed a single time. V lost 5 bases, J lost 6 bases, and 13 bases lay in between. The CDR3 extends over 14 amino acids. Germline lookup yields CDR1 LNHNV and CDR2 YYDKDF (reference sequence). Study results and caveats: Circulating GvH clone levels at their peak were associated with HvG declines (early post-transplant). Among recipient marrow samples, GvH clones were found; some appeared first in ileum or blood.

Details on this clone: The antigen is undetermined.

The sequence derives from a human donor who received an intestinal transplant. V is TRBV15 and J is TRBJ1-4, with unresolved D. The sequenced sample was unstimulated CD4+ T cells sorted from spleen or lymph node cells, obtained before intestinal transplant. CDR3 loop: CATSRVYEDEKLFF. CDR3 in DNA: TGTGCCACCAGCCGCGTGTATGAAGATGAAAAACTGTTTTTT.